This TCR beta chain was recovered during a study of T-cell memory formation after mild COVID-19. TCRdb called the 5' RACE reads again in MiXCR, with one record for every CDR3 protein. The profile shows around 200,000 distinct CDR3 sequences, around 25% of them singletons. Losses at the gene ends were 2 bases for V and 7 bases for J; bases not matched to a gene: 7. The CDR3 is made up of 14 amino acids. Sequencing used PBMCs or a T cell subset sorted from them (not recorded which). This sequence originates from an adult woman who had mild COVID-19 (a few samples of this study predate the infection). Cell type and time point are not known. The chain joins TRBV12-3 or TRBV12-4 to TRBJ2-5; 7 bases map to TRBD1. The CDR3 nucleotides are TGTGCCAGCAGTTTAAGGGGGCAGGGCGGGACCCAGTACTTC. It codes for CASSLRGQGGTQYF.